This TCR beta chain was documented in a study of shared T cell receptors in the human thymus. This CDR3 is 15 amino acids long. V lost 4 bases to trimming and J lost 2 bases; unmatched junction nucleotides: 8. The germline CDR1 and CDR2 sequences are LGHNT and FRNRAP. Using immunoSEQ multiplex PCR, the repertoire was profiled, and TCRdb retains in-frame clones only, with some absent. The sample lists 500,000 to 550,000 clones, 70% to 80% occurring once. These records were also assigned to another study, of human thymus T cells.

The specimen was thymocytes. The TCR was taken from a boy in the first two years of life with a congenital heart defect. The genes are TRBV12-5 and TRBJ2-7; TRBD2 agrees at 7 bases. The CDR3 loop reads CASGSPGLQTYEQYF. As DNA, the CDR3 is TGTGCTAGTGGTTCCCCGGGACTACAGACCTACGAGCAGTACTTC.